This note documents a single TCR beta chain sequence. Sequencing was performed with immunoSEQ multiplex PCR; in TCRdb, only in-frame clones are kept and a portion is missing. The profile shows more than 300,000 clones, 85% to 95% of them singletons. This record belongs to a study of shared T cell receptors in the human thymus. Sample: thymocytes. This receptor was obtained from a human donor.

This chain's CDR3 is CASSLVVWRDSLETQYF. In DNA form, the CDR3 reads TGTGCCAGCAGTTTGGTGGTTTGGAGGGACTCACTGGAGACCCAGTACTTC. This chain joins TRBV28 and TRBJ2-5, with a tentative D call TRBD2 (6 bases). The CDR3 loop spans 17 amino acids. Germline lookup yields CDR1 MDHEN and CDR2 SYDVKM. Trimming shortened V by 3 bases and J by 5 bases, and 22 bases separated the two germline ends. Based on the CDR3 plus reference TRBV28 and TRBJ2-5, the full variable domain is DVKVTQSSRYLVKRTGEKVFLECVQDMDHENMFWYRQDPGLGLRLIYFSYDVKMKEKGDIPEGYSVSREKKERFSLILESASTNQTSMYLCASSLVVWRDSLETQYFGPGTRLLVL.